One sample yielded the 11 T cell receptor beta chains listed below, sequenced in a study of blood T cell repertoires in COVID-19 (dated by TCRdb to the early 2020s). Receptor libraries were prepared by the immunoSEQ multiplex PCR assay. This immuneACCESS table, as held by TCRdb, lists in-frame sequences with V and J called but not all clones. Of the missing ones, under half trace to an unresolved V gene in checked studies; the others have no known cause. The sample records a few hundred thousand clones, more than 75% of which are singletons. In total, the top ten clones hold about 1.7% of the sample. Material for sequencing was PBMCs or T cells enriched from blood (not recorded which). These receptors all come from a man in his forties who had recovered from COVID-19.

The chain recombines TRBV5-6 with TRBJ2-2; TRBD2 is a possible D gene (5 bases). CDR3 length: 16 amino acids. V was cut by 4 bases and J by 2 bases, with 15 bases left in between. Germline CDR1 and CDR2: SGHDT and YYEEEE. DNA of the CDR3: TGTGCCAGCAGCCAAGTCGCGGGTATCAACACCGGGGAGCTGTTTTTT. This encodes CASSQVAGINTGELFF.

V gene TRBV2 combines with J gene TRBJ1-3, with D possibly matching TRBD1 (6 bases). Trimming cost V 6 bases and J 0 bases, with 21 bases left between them. The CDR3 is 18 amino acids. The germline V gene has CDR1 SNHLY and CDR2 FYNNEI. CDR3 region: CASSPQGPFLLSGNTIYF. In DNA form, the CDR3 reads TGTGCCAGCAGCCCACAGGGCCCTTTTCTACTCTCTGGAAACACCATATATTTT.

This clone was counted only a few times. The same CDR3 also results from other DNA sequences found in this sample. The rearrangement uses TRBV30 and TRBJ1-5; D gene ambiguous. Trimming took 0 bases from V and 7 from J, leaving 13 bases between them. This CDR3 is 14 amino acids long. Germline V lookup: CDR1 GTSNPN, CDR2 SVGIG (reference sequence). This chain's CDR3 is CAWSVGVSGQPQHF. The DNA for the CDR3 is TGTGCCTGGAGTGTTGGCGTCAGCGGCCAGCCCCAGCATTTT. Looking up the rest from reference TRBV30 and TRBJ1-5 gives the full variable domain: SQTIHQWPATLVQPVGSPLSLECTVEGTSNPNLYWYRQAAGRGLQLLFYSVGIGQISSEVPQNLSASRPQDRQFILSSKKLLLSDSGFYLCAWSVGVSGQPQHFGDGTRLSIL.

This CDR3 is CASSTTSGGLDTQYF. The CDR3 DNA follows: TGTGCCAGCAGCACAACTAGCGGGGGGCTAGATACGCAGTATTTT. The chain is built from TRBV7-2 and TRBJ2-3; 12 positions agree with TRBD2. Per the germline V gene, CDR1 is SGHTA and CDR2 is FQGNSA. The CDR3 covers 15 residues. J gave up 5 bases and V 5 bases, and 5 bases lay outside the gene matches.

The gene calls are TRBV27 and TRBJ2-1; D is unresolved. Trimming removed 5 bases at V and 8 bases at J, with 10 bases between. The CDR3 is made up of 12 amino acids. CDR1 MNHEY and CDR2 SMNVEV come from the germline V gene (reference sequence). DNA for the CDR3: TGTGCCAGCAGTCGCAGTCCATATGAGCAGTTCTTC. Translation: CASSRSPYEQFF.

CDR3 sequence: CASSLVDRNTEAFF. The CDR3, as DNA: TGTGCCAGCAGCCTCGTGGACAGGAACACTGAAGCTTTCTTT. The gene calls are TRBV3-1 (or the pseudogene TRBV3-2) and TRBJ1-1; a possible D gene is TRBD1 (6 bases). V was clipped by 4 bases and J by 1 base, with 10 bases between them. CDR1 LGHDT and CDR2 YNNKEL come from the germline V gene (reference sequence). The CDR3 has 14 residues.

This chain joins TRBV7-9 and TRBJ1-2; 8 bases are shared with TRBD1. The CDR3 covers 13 residues. V lost 5 bases, J lost 8 bases, and 7 bases stayed unmatched. From germline, CDR1 is SEHNR and CDR2 FQNEAQ (reference sequence). The CDR3 sequence: CASSADRVGGYTF. The CDR3 nucleotides are TGTGCCAGCAGCGCGGACAGGGTGGGAGGCTACACCTTC.

The V and J genes are TRBV5-6 and TRBJ2-1; D possibly corresponds to TRBD2 (5 bases). CDR3 length: 14 amino acids. Germline-derived CDR1 and CDR2 are SGHDT and YYEEEE. The V end lost 0 bases, the J end lost 12 bases, and 16 bases lay between the germline ends. CDR3 loop: CASSLAERGWVQFF. In nucleotides, the CDR3 is TGTGCCAGCAGCTTGGCCGAGCGCGGGTGGGTGCAGTTCTTC.

This chain connects TRBV23-1 to TRBJ1-2; possible D gene TRBD1, 5 bases. TRBV23-1 is treated as an ORF (open reading frame) with a function not yet certain. V lost 2 bases and J lost 6, with 19 bases in between. CDR3 length: 16 residues. This CDR3 reads CASSQTPTGGRDGYTF. The CDR3 bases are TGCGCCAGCAGTCAAACCCCTACCGGGGGGAGGGATGGCTACACCTTC.

This sequence joins TRBV5-4 and TRBJ2-7; D is unclear. V lost 0 bases and J 2 bases, leaving 6 bases between the germline ends. The germline gives CDR1 SGHNT, CDR2 YYREEE (reference sequence). CDR3 length: 13 amino acids. The CDR3 nucleotides are TGTGCCAGCAGCTTGGAGTCGGCCTACGAGCAGTACTTC. It codes for CASSLESAYEQYF.

The chain employs TRBV5-1 and TRBJ2-2; 15 bases agree with TRBD2. V shed 3 bases, J shed 7 bases, and the junction held 7 bases outside the gene matches. Germline CDR1 is SGHRS and CDR2 is YFSETQ. The CDR3 totals 17 residues. The CDR3: CASSWYAGLAGGGELFF. CDR3 nucleotides: TGCGCCAGCAGCTGGTACGCGGGACTAGCGGGAGGCGGGGAGCTGTTTTTT.